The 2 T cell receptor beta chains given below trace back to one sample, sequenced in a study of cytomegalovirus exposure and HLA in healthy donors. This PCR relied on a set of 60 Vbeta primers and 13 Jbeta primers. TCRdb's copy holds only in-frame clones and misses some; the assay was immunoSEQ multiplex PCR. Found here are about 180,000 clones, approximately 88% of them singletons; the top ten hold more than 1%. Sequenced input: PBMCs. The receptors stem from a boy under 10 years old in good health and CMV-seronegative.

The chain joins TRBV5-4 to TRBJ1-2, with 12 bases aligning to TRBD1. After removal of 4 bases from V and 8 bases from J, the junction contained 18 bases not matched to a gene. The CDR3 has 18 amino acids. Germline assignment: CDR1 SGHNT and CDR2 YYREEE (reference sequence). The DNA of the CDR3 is TGTGCCAGCAGCCACCAAGTTGGGACAGGGGGCCCACCTATGGGCTACACCTTC. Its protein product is CASSHQVGTGGPPMGYTF.

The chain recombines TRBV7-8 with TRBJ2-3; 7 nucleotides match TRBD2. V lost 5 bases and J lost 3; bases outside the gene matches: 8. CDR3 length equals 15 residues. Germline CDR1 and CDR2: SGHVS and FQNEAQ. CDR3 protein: CASSERGSLTDTQYF. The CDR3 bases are TGTGCCAGCAGCGAGCGGGGCTCTTTGACAGATACGCAGTATTTT.